Shown below are 19 T cell receptor beta chains from a single sample sequenced in a study of blood T cell repertoires in COVID-19. Libraries were prepared by immunoSEQ multiplex PCR; TCRdb keeps only in-frame clonotypes and omits some of them. This repertoire shows 400,000 or so clones, over 75% found once; its top ten account for 1.5% to 1.9%. The specimen sequenced was peripheral blood. These receptors originate from a woman aged 40-49 years with COVID-19, enrolled during active disease.

This clone was counted a single time. This chain uses TRBV7-2 with TRBJ1-2, with 7 bases identical to TRBD1. V was pared by 7 bases and J by 2 bases, with 4 bases of the junction left unmatched. The CDR3 contains 13 residues. Per the germline V gene, CDR1 is SGHTA and CDR2 is FQGNSA. The CDR3, as DNA: TGTGCCAGCACTTCGACAGGGAACTATGGCTACACCTTC. Translating it yields CASTSTGNYGYTF.

The sample holds one count of this clone. The chain carries TRBV18 and TRBJ1-6; D is unclear. Trimming removed 1 base at V and 6 bases at J, with 7 bases between. The length of the CDR3 is 14 residues. Looked up from germline, CDR1 is KGHSH and CDR2 is LQKENI. The CDR3 DNA reads as TGTGCCAGCTCACCACGAGGCGTTAATTCACCCCTCCACTTT. This translates into CASSPRGVNSPLHF.

The CDR3 here is CASSRGILAGVLNEQFF. The CDR3 nucleotides are TGTGCCAGCAGCCGGGGGATTCTAGCGGGGGTTCTAAATGAGCAGTTCTTC. The chain combines TRBV14 with TRBJ2-1, with 10 bases identical to TRBD2. Per the germline V gene, CDR1 is SGHDN and CDR2 is FVKESK. CDR3 length: 17 amino acids. The J segment lost 7 bases and the V segment lost 4 bases, leaving 13 bases of the junction unmatched.

The V gene is TRBV6-4, the J gene TRBJ1-2; D is possibly TRBD1 (6 bases). V lost 6 bases and J 7 bases, leaving 15 bases between the germline ends. Germline-derived CDR1 and CDR2 are MRHNA and SNTAGT. CDR3 length: 13 residues. The CDR3 region is CASRASTGFGYTF. DNA for the CDR3: TGTGCCAGCAGGGCTTCTACAGGGTTTGGCTACACCTTC.

This chain connects TRBV3-1 (or the pseudogene TRBV3-2) to TRBJ1-4; TRBD1 matches 8 bases. The CDR3 is 19 amino acids. The V and J ends lost 8 bases and 5 bases, in that order; junction bases with no gene match: 22. The germline V gene encodes CDR1 LGHDT and CDR2 YNNKEL (reference sequence). The CDR3 DNA is TGTGCCAGCGATAGAGACAGGGGTTTATCAAATCTTCGCAATGAAAAACTGTTTTTT. Its translation: CASDRDRGLSNLRNEKLFF.

CDR3 DNA: TGTGCCAGCTCCCGGGCGGGGGGCTACGAGCAGTACTTC. Protein product: CASSRAGGYEQYF. J is TRBJ2-7 and V is TRBV6-5; 8 bases line up with TRBD2. Unmatched junction bases numbered 6, after V lost 8 bases and J lost 3 bases. Germline-derived CDR1 and CDR2 are MNHEY and SVGAGI. This CDR3 is 13 amino acids long.

This chain uses TRBV19 with TRBJ2-7, with D perhaps TRBD1 (6 bases). Per the germline V gene, CDR1 is LNHDA and CDR2 is SQIVND (reference sequence). CDR3 size: 14 residues. V lost 5 bases and J lost 0, with 11 bases in between. The CDR3 spells CASSSRDTSYEQYF. CDR3 coding DNA: TGTGCCAGTAGTTCCCGGGACACCTCCTACGAGCAGTACTTC.

The CDR3 region has the DNA TGTGCCAGCAGGAGGTCGGTCAGCCAAGAGACCCAGTACTTC. It yields the protein CASRRSVSQETQYF. The V and J genes are TRBV2 and TRBJ2-5; D uncertain. The V gene lost 6 bases and the J gene lost 1 base, with 12 bases spanning the gap. Germline-derived CDR1 and CDR2 are SNHLY and FYNNEI. The CDR3 loop spans 14 amino acids.

Regarding this clone: A read error may account for a junction end that differs from germline. V is TRBV5-1 and J is TRBJ1-4; D is unresolved. This CDR3 has 12 amino acids. CDR1 is SGHRS and CDR2 is YFSETQ in the germline V gene. The CDR3 DNA reads TGCGCCAGCAGCTTTGACACCGGGATACTAACCTTT. Translated: CASSFDTGILTF.

The chain joins TRBV11-2 to TRBJ2-7; 7 bases map to TRBD1. CDR3 length: 14 amino acids. The ends lost 5 bases at V and 2 bases at J; junction bases unmatched: 6. Germline CDR1 SGHAT, CDR2 FQNNGV. CDR3 coding DNA: TGTGCCAGCAGCGGCCGGGACAGCCCCTACGAGCAGTACTTC. This gives the protein CASSGRDSPYEQYF.

V usage is TRBV7-3 and J usage is TRBJ2-1; possibly TRBD2 for D (7 bases). The CDR3 has 18 amino acids. Trimming pared 2 bases from V and 8 bases from J, leaving 25 bases between. Looked up from germline, CDR1 is SGHTA and CDR2 is FQGTGA. The CDR3 here is CASSLPWGPGTTPDEQFF. CDR3 bases: TGTGCCAGCAGCTTACCGTGGGGGCCCGGGACTACCCCGGATGAGCAGTTCTTC.

The chain employs TRBV5-6 and TRBJ1-6; weak D call: TRBD1 (6 bases). CDR3 length: 16 amino acids. The germline V gene encodes CDR1 SGHDT and CDR2 YYEEEE. The V end lost 4 bases, the J end lost 3 bases, and 14 bases lay between the germline ends. The CDR3 sequence: CASSLVDSLYNSPLHF. The CDR3 DNA follows: TGTGCCAGCAGCCTCGTGGACAGCCTCTATAATTCACCCCTCCACTTT.

The rearrangement links TRBV28 to TRBJ1-4, with D possibly being TRBD1 (5 bases). Germline values: CDR1 MDHEN, CDR2 SYDVKM. The CDR3 has 16 amino acids. The V and J ends lost 5 bases and 5 bases respectively, with 18 bases between them. The CDR3 is CASSNNPGWLNEKLFF. The CDR3 DNA is TGTGCCAGCAGTAACAACCCAGGGTGGCTCAATGAAAAACTGTTTTTT.

V is TRBV12-3 or TRBV12-4 and J is TRBJ1-5, with D unresolved. The CDR3 is made up of 13 amino acids. With 5 bases removed from V and 2 bases from J, the gap between germline ends came to 7 bases. The CDR3: CASSGGGNQPQHF. For the CDR3, the DNA is TGTGCCAGCAGTGGCGGAGGCAATCAGCCCCAGCATTTT.

The V gene is TRBV29-1, the J gene TRBJ2-1; 11 bases fit TRBD2. Germline assignment: CDR1 SQVTM and CDR2 ANQGSEA. Losses at the gene ends were 7 bases for V and 4 bases for J; bases not matched to a gene: 15. The CDR3 spans 17 residues. Here the CDR3 DNA reads TGCAGCGGAACAGGGGGCCCCCGGACTAGCGGGTACAATGAGCAGTTCTTC. Residues: CSGTGGPRTSGYNEQFF.

The chain combines TRBV7-2 with TRBJ1-5, with D possibly being TRBD1 (5 bases). Trimming removed 5 bases at V and 6 bases at J, with 14 bases between. This CDR3 has 14 amino acids. Germline CDR1 is SGHTA and CDR2 is FQGNSA. The CDR3 spells CASSPIGGTQPQHF. CDR3 DNA: TGTGCCAGCAGCCCGATCGGAGGGACTCAGCCCCAGCATTTT.

DNA of the CDR3: TGTGCCAGCAGCGTAACCGGGACAGGGAGCTATGGCTACACCTTC. Translation: CASSVTGTGSYGYTF. The chain combines TRBV9 with TRBJ1-2; 9 bases agree with TRBD1. The CDR3 is made up of 15 amino acids. Unmatched junction bases numbered 5, after V lost 1 base and J lost 4 bases. Per the germline V gene, CDR1 is SGDLS and CDR2 is YYNGEE. The full variable domain, its missing parts supplied by reference TRBV9 and TRBJ1-2, is DSGVTQTPKHLITATGQRVTLRCSPRSGDLSVYWYQQSLDQGLQFLIQYYNGEERAKGNILERFSAQQFPDLHSELNLSSLELGDSALYFCASSVTGTGSYGYTFGSGTRLTVV.

Remarks on this clone: This sample includes further DNA sequences coding for the same CDR3. The chain couples TRBV19 to TRBJ1-1; no firm D call. V lost 1 base to trimming and J lost 2 bases, with 5 bases between them. The CDR3 is 13 amino acids. Germline V CDR1 and CDR2: LNHDA, SQIVND (reference sequence). The CDR3 loop reads CASSIVRNTEAFF. The CDR3 DNA follows: TGTGCCAGTAGTATAGTCAGAAACACTGAAGCTTTCTTT.

The J gene is TRBJ1-1, the V gene TRBV5-1; D perhaps matches TRBD1 (6 bases). V was clipped by 2 bases and J by 1 base, with 12 bases between them. Germline values: CDR1 SGHRS, CDR2 YFSETQ. CDR3 length: 15 residues. The CDR3 DNA is TGCGCCAGCAGCTTCACGGGGGGCCGGAACACTGAAGCTTTCTTT. It encodes CASSFTGGRNTEAFF. The whole variable domain, remainder taken from reference TRBV5-1 and TRBJ1-1, is KAGVTQTPRYLIKTRGQQVTLSCSPISGHRSVSWYQQTPGQGLQFLFEYFSETQRNKGNFPGRFSGRQFSNSRSEMNVSTLELGDSALYLCASSFTGGRNTEAFFGQGTRLTVV.